One sample yielded the 25 T cell receptor beta chains listed below, sequenced in a study of monozygotic twins with inflammatory bowel disease. TCRdb reprocessed the 5' RACE reads and keeps a single row for each CDR3 protein, giving no DNA. The sample data list around 140,000 distinct CDR3 sequences. Sequences were obtained from blood. These receptors were taken from a human donor with ulcerative colitis or Crohn's disease, or a healthy co-twin of an affected twin (not recorded which).

The CDR3 loop reads CSVERAGNEQFF. This sequence joins TRBV29-1 and TRBJ2-1; the TCRdb D gene call, TRBD2, has no DNA to confirm it. Germline CDR1 is SQVTM and CDR2 is ANQGSEA. This CDR3 comprises 12 residues.

The chain has TRBV20-1 and TRBJ2-2; TCRdb lists TRBD2, though no DNA is available to test this call. This CDR3 region has 15 residues. Looked up from germline, CDR1 is DFQATT and CDR2 is SNEGSKA (reference sequence). The CDR3 loop reads CSARATGPNTGELFF.

The gene calls are TRBV20-1 and TRBJ2-1; TCRdb proposes TRBD2, but this gene call is untestable without DNA. Germline V gene sequence: CDR1 DFQATT, CDR2 SNEGSKA (reference sequence). There are 16 residues in the CDR3. CDR3 sequence: CSARNEGASGSDEQFF.

The CDR3 loop reads CASSLWGALGTEAFF. V gene TRBV28 combines with J gene TRBJ1-1; without DNA, the TCRdb call of TRBD1 cannot be checked. This CDR3 has 15 residues. Germline CDR1 and CDR2: MDHEN and SYDVKM.

The V gene is TRBV7-8, the J gene TRBJ2-1; the TRBD2 assignment by TCRdb is unverifiable without DNA. Per germline, CDR1 SGHVS and CDR2 FQNEAQ. The CDR3 has 18 residues. The CDR3 loop reads CASSPTGTSGSRYNEQFF. The complete variable domain, with remaining parts taken from reference TRBV7-8 and TRBJ2-1, reads GAGVSQSPRYKVAKRGQDVALRCDPISGHVSLFWYQQALGQGPEFLTYFQNEAQLDKSGLPSDRFFAERPEGSVSTLKIQRTQQEDSAVYLCASSPTGTSGSRYNEQFFGPGTRLTVL.

This chain connects TRBV7-9 to TRBJ1-4; TCRdb returns TRBD1, unconfirmable since there is no DNA. The CDR3 totals 14 residues. Germline values: CDR1 SEHNR, CDR2 FQNEAQ (reference sequence). The CDR3 sequence: CASSSDRGSEKLFF.

V gene TRBV29-1 combines with J gene TRBJ1-4. CDR1 is SQVTM and CDR2 is ANQGSEA in the germline V gene. The length of the CDR3 is 15 residues. The chain's CDR3 is CSVQDGGRTNEKLFF.

The V call is TRBV6-1, the J call TRBJ1-1. This CDR3 comprises 14 residues. From germline, CDR1 is MNHNS and CDR2 SASEGT. The CDR3: CASSGNRLNTEAFF.

The gene calls are TRBV5-5 and TRBJ2-6. The CDR3 spans 17 residues. Germline values: CDR1 SGHKS, CDR2 YYEKEE (reference sequence). CDR3 loop: CASSLVSSYSGANVLTF.

The chain is built from TRBV6-5 and TRBJ2-1; the D call from TCRdb, TRBD2, cannot be confirmed without DNA. Per germline, CDR1 MNHEY and CDR2 SVGAGI. This CDR3 comprises 16 residues. The CDR3 protein is CASSYVLAGRVGEQFF.

The chain couples TRBV9 to TRBJ2-5; without DNA, the TCRdb call of TRBD1 cannot be checked. Germline CDR1 reads SGDLS; CDR2 reads YYNGEE. The CDR3 sequence is 16 residues long. This CDR3 reads CASSVGQLPYQETQYF.

CDR3 region: CASIGFTDTQYF. The chain employs TRBV25-1 and TRBJ2-3. CDR3 size: 12 residues. Germline V gene lookup returns CDR1 MGHDK and CDR2 SYGVNS.

V and J are TRBV30 and TRBJ1-2; TCRdb picks TRBD1, but there is no DNA to check that call. The length of the CDR3 is 14 residues. CDR1 GTSNPN and CDR2 SVGIG come from the germline V gene (reference sequence). The CDR3 region is CAWSAKNRALGYTF.

The rearrangement uses TRBV7-9 and TRBJ1-2; TCRdb lists TRBD1, though no DNA is available to test this call. The CDR3 sequence is 13 residues long. CDR1 and CDR2 from the germline V gene are SEHNR and FQNEAQ (reference sequence). The CDR3 sequence: CASSFGGHYGYTF.

The V call is TRBV30, the J call TRBJ1-1; TCRdb proposes TRBD1, but this gene call is untestable without DNA. Germline V CDR1 and CDR2: GTSNPN, SVGIG (reference sequence). This CDR3 has 15 residues. CDR3 residues: CAWSGLGGTNTEAFF.

The V and J genes are TRBV27 and TRBJ2-3; checking the TCRdb D call of TRBD2 is not possible without DNA. This CDR3 is built from 21 residues. The germline gives CDR1 MNHEY, CDR2 SMNVEV (reference sequence). The CDR3 sequence is CAAPKNRGLAGECPSTDTQYF.

CDR3 protein: CASSSDPGGTNYGYTF. The chain carries TRBV5-1 and TRBJ1-2; the TCRdb D gene call, TRBD1, has no DNA to confirm it. The V gene's germline CDR1 is SGHRS and CDR2 YFSETQ. This CDR3 has 16 amino acids.

This rearrangement joins TRBV11-2 to TRBJ2-7; the TRBD2 assignment by TCRdb is unverifiable without DNA. This CDR3 contains 15 residues. The V gene's germline CDR1 is SGHAT and CDR2 FQNNGV. The CDR3 reads CASTSNGLAGGEQYF.

The V call is TRBV18, the J call TRBJ2-6. This CDR3 region has 15 residues. Looked up from germline, CDR1 is KGHSH and CDR2 is LQKENI. The CDR3: CASSPIDSGANVLTF.

CDR3 residues: CASSSKASGNYEQYF. The gene calls are TRBV7-9 and TRBJ2-7; TCRdb's assignment of TRBD2 cannot be checked, as there is no DNA. This CDR3 comprises 15 residues. Germline CDR1 and CDR2: SEHNR and FQNEAQ (reference sequence). Complete variable domain (other parts from reference TRBV7-9 and TRBJ2-7): DTGVSQNPRHKITKRGQNVTFRCDPISEHNRLYWYRQTLGQGPEFLTYFQNEAQLEKSRLLSDRFSAERPKGSFSTLEIQRTEQGDSAMYLCASSSKASGNYEQYFGPGTRLTVT.

This sequence joins TRBV30 and TRBJ2-2. Germline V gene data show CDR1 as GTSNPN and CDR2 as SVGIG (reference sequence). The CDR3 spans 16 residues. The chain's CDR3 is CAWSAGRLTNTGELFF.

The chain is built from TRBV4-3 and TRBJ1-1; TCRdb lists TRBD1, though no DNA is available to test this call. CDR3 length equals 15 residues. The germline V gene has CDR1 LGHNA and CDR2 YSLEER. The CDR3 reads CASSLQGDANTEAFF.

The chain combines TRBV5-1 with TRBJ2-1; no DNA is available, so the TRBD2 call from TCRdb remains unchecked. Germline CDR1 and CDR2: SGHRS and YFSETQ. The CDR3 runs 17 residues. The chain's CDR3 is CASSLDFGRAGGNEQFF.

The rearrangement joins TRBV5-1 to TRBJ2-3; TCRdb's D call of TRBD1 is untestable without DNA. The CDR3 sequence is 15 residues long. Germline V CDR1 and CDR2: SGHRS, YFSETQ. CDR3 sequence: CASSIRQGSTDTQYF.

The rearrangement uses TRBV5-1 and TRBJ2-1; TCRdb outputs TRBD1, but without DNA this stays unchecked. The germline gives CDR1 SGHRS, CDR2 YFSETQ. The CDR3 totals 16 residues. The chain's CDR3 is CASSLGGTPRPNEQFF.